The TCR beta chain under discussion was sequenced for a study of blood T cell repertoires in COVID-19. Per the original data handling: Quantification of nucleated cells was approximated via reference gene primer amplification. Some clones are missing from TCRdb's copy, which holds only in-frame ones; the method was immunoSEQ multiplex PCR. From that table come the V and J calls and clone size; the DNA was used to work out D and trimming. The sample yields about 130,000 clones, roughly four fifths seen once. This CDR3 spans 13 amino acids. V lost 5 bases and J lost 2, with 8 bases in between. Germline V CDR1 and CDR2: SGHRS, YFSETQ.

The genes are TRBV5-1 and TRBJ2-1; TRBD1 might be the D (6 bases). Specimen: peripheral blood. This receptor was obtained from a man younger than 45 with COVID-19, enrolled during active disease. The DNA of the CDR3 is TGCGCCAGCAGTCAGGGGACCTACAATGAGCAGTTCTTC. It is translated as CASSQGTYNEQFF.